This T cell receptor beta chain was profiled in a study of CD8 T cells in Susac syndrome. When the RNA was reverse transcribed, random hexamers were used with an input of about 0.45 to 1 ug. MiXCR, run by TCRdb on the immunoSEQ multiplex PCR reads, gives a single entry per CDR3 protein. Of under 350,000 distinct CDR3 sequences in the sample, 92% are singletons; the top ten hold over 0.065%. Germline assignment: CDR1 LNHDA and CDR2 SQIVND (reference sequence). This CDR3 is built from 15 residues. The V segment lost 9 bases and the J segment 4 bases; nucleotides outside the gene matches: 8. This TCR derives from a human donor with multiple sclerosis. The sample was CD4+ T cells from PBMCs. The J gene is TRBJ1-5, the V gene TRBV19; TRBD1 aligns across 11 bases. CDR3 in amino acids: CASRTGTGGNQPQHF. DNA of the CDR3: TGTGCCAGCCGTACCGGGACAGGGGGGAATCAGCCCCAGCATTTT.